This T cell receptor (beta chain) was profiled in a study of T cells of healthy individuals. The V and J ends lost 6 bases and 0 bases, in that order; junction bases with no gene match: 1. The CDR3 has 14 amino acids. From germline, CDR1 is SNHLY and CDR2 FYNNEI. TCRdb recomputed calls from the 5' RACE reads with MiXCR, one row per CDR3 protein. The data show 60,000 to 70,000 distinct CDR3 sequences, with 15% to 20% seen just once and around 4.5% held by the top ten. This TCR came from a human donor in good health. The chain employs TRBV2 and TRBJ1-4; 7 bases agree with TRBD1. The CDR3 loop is CASSGTATNEKLFF. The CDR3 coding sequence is TGTGCCAGCAGCGGGACAGCAACTAATGAAAAACTGTTTTTT.